This TCR beta chain appears in the sequencing data of a study of post-analysis software for immune sequencing data. Built from TCR beta cDNA, the libraries had unique molecular identifiers in them. MiXCR, applied by TCRdb to the PCR reads, yields one record per CDR3 protein. The table shows approximately 440,000 distinct CDR3 sequences, with 45% occurring only once. Looked up from germline, CDR1 is SQVTM and CDR2 is ANQGSEA. The length of the CDR3 is 11 residues. The V and J ends lost 7 bases and 3 bases respectively, with 7 bases between them. General study findings and limits: Normalized Chao1 diversity in multiple sclerosis patients fell significantly below that of controls. Patients carried five TRBV segments more frequently than controls did, and TRBV5-6, TRBV5-1 and TRBV20-1 were among them.

Comment on this clonotype: What it recognizes is unknown.

V is TRBV29-1 and J is TRBJ2-1, with no clear D. This receptor was obtained from a girl under 18 with multiple sclerosis. Input material: blood. CDR3: CSGASYNEQFF. CDR3 coding DNA: TGCAGCGGTGCAAGCTACAATGAGCAGTTCTTC.